These 7 T cell receptor beta chains share one sample of origin, sequenced in a study of T cells in Graves' hyperthyroidism and ophthalmopathy. Regions amplified from RNA transcripts were the TCR beta CDR3 regions. TCR CDR3 underwent first-round RT-PCR with the HTBI primer set. TCRdb re-derived calls from the multiplex PCR reads in MiXCR, one entry per CDR3 protein. The sample contains some 770,000 distinct CDR3 sequences, about 15% of which appear only once. The sequenced sample was blood. All receptors come from a man younger than 35 with Graves' hyperthyroidism.

This clonotype was counted at least ten times. The V and J genes are TRBV10-3 and TRBJ2-7; D is perhaps TRBD2 (6 bases). V shed 10 bases and J shed 0 bases, with 16 bases lying between them. The CDR3 contains 14 residues. Germline-derived CDR1 and CDR2 are ENHRY and SYGVKD. The CDR3 loop is CATRGEVFSYEQYF. CDR3 DNA: TGTGCCACCCGCGGGGAAGTCTTCTCCTACGAGCAGTACTTC.

In its sample, this clonotype was seen many times. The chain joins TRBV10-3 to TRBJ2-7; weak D call: TRBD2 (5 bases). Germline V lookup: CDR1 ENHRY, CDR2 SYGVKD. The CDR3 spans 11 residues. V was clipped by 5 bases and J by 3 bases, with 5 bases between them. This CDR3 reads CAISTSYEQYF. The CDR3 nucleotides are TGTGCCATCAGTACTAGCTACGAGCAGTACTTC.

This clonotype was observed at least ten times. V gene TRBV20-1 combines with J gene TRBJ2-7; no clear D gene. This CDR3 contains 13 residues. Trimming took off 2 bases at V and 1 base at J, with 9 bases between the two ends. Germline CDR1 is DFQATT and CDR2 is SNEGSKA (reference sequence). The CDR3 coding sequence is TGCAGTGCTAGACGGGCCTCATCCTACGAGCAGTACTTC. Translating it yields CSARRASSYEQYF.

This clonotype was found many times. In DNA, the CDR3 is TGCGCCAGCAGCTTGAGGCTAGCGGGAGGCCTCCCCTACGAGCAGTACTTC. It yields the protein CASSLRLAGGLPYEQYF. The V gene is TRBV5-1, the J gene TRBJ2-7, with TRBD2 matching 11 bases. From germline, CDR1 is SGHRS and CDR2 YFSETQ. The CDR3 is 17 amino acids. With V trimmed by 1 base and J by 2 bases, 8 bases remained unmatched. Full variable domain (outside the CDR3, taken from reference TRBV5-1 and TRBJ2-7): KAGVTQTPRYLIKTRGQQVTLSCSPISGHRSVSWYQQTPGQGLQFLFEYFSETQRNKGNFPGRFSGRQFSNSRSEMNVSTLELGDSALYLCASSLRLAGGLPYEQYFGPGTRLTVT.

The chain couples TRBV6-2 or TRBV6-3 to TRBJ2-3, with 11 bases that match TRBD2. After removal of 8 bases from V and 4 bases from J, the junction contained 5 bases not matched to a gene. This CDR3 spans 14 amino acids. The germline gives CDR1 MNHEY, CDR2 SVGEGT. Written as DNA, the CDR3 is TGTGCCAGCCTTAGCGGGAGGGCATCAGATACGCAGTATTTT. Translation: CASLSGRASDTQYF.

To note about this clonotype: A much larger clone sits a single nucleotide away, making a read error possible. The genes are TRBV30 and TRBJ1-1, with D perhaps TRBD1 (5 bases). The CDR3 has 14 amino acids. V was cut by 2 bases and J by 1 base, with 11 bases left in between. Germline V lookup: CDR1 GTSNPN, CDR2 SVGIG (reference sequence). DNA for the CDR3: TGTGCCTGGAGTTGGGGACGGGCGAACACTGAAGCTTTCTTT. Protein: CAWSWGRANTEAFF.

Remarks on this clonotype: It may be a read error: a sequence one base away is much more abundant. The rearrangement joins TRBV10-3 to TRBJ2-5; D ambiguous. Trimming pared 5 bases from V and 1 base from J, leaving 11 bases between. This CDR3 has 14 residues. Germline lookup yields CDR1 ENHRY and CDR2 SYGVKD. CDR3 sequence: CAISTPKGQETQYF. The CDR3 DNA reads TGTGCCATCAGTACCCCGAAGGGCCAAGAGACCCAGTACTTC.